The T cell receptor beta chain described here comes from a study of identical twins. From the 5' RACE reads, TCRdb called clonotypes with MiXCR, one entry per CDR3 protein. Of just over 500,000 distinct CDR3 sequences in the sample, roughly a fifth were seen once. This CDR3 has 14 residues. Germline CDR1 SGHRS, CDR2 YFSETQ. Trimming removed 3 bases from V and 1 base from J, with 9 bases in between. These data were also reused for a study on T cells expressing NK-cell markers.

The chain has TRBV5-1 and TRBJ2-3; D is perhaps TRBD1 (5 bases). The clonotype originates from a woman aged 18-29 years in good health. Sequencing used CD4+ T cells sorted from blood. DNA for the CDR3: TGCGCCAGCAGCTGGGCACAGGGCACAGATACGCAGTATTTT. Protein sequence: CASSWAQGTDTQYF.